This record looks at one TCR beta chain sequence and its context. Sequenced by immunoSEQ multiplex PCR; TCRdb stores in-frame clones only, minus some. Found here are around 400,000 clones, more than 80% of them singletons; the top ten hold 1.2%. This record belongs to a study of blood T cell repertoires in COVID-19. The germline V and J ends were trimmed by 5 bases and 6 bases, with 10 bases remaining between them. Looked up from germline, CDR1 is SEHNR and CDR2 is FQNEAQ (reference sequence). The CDR3 spans 13 residues. The sample comprised peripheral blood. The sequence derives from a man in his forties with acute or convalescent COVID-19. The rearrangement uses TRBV7-9 and TRBJ2-2, with D hard to call. The CDR3 sequence is CASSPIGAGELFF. The CDR3 region has the DNA TGTGCCAGCAGCCCAATCGGTGCCGGGGAGCTGTTTTTT.